Following are 30 T cell receptor beta chains from one sample sequenced in a study of T-cell reconstitution after alpha-beta-depleted transplantation in children. Unique molecular identifiers were incorporated during preparation of the TCRbeta library. TCRdb reprocessed the PCR reads with MiXCR, giving one entry per CDR3 protein. Of some 81,000 distinct CDR3 sequences in the sample, 13% to 15% were seen once. This specimen was PBMCs, mostly from graft donor cells, taken 180 days after TCRalphabeta/CD19-depleted stem cell transplant. These receptors were collected from a male patient between 2 and 10 years old who had a stem cell transplant for acute lymphoblastic leukemia, so the T cells may come from the graft donor.

Here the CDR3 reads CSYRGIRAKNIQYF. For the CDR3, the DNA is TGCAGTTACAGGGGGATAAGGGCCAAAAACATTCAGTACTTC. This chain connects TRBV20-1 to TRBJ2-4, with 8 bases that match TRBD1. With V trimmed by 8 bases and J by 1 base, 7 bases remained unmatched. CDR1 is DFQATT, CDR2 SNEGSKA, per germline (reference sequence). The CDR3 sequence is 14 residues long.

This clonotype turned up a few times. The rearrangement uses TRBV10-3 and TRBJ2-7; TRBD1 matches 11 bases. Germline V lookup: CDR1 ENHRY, CDR2 SYGVKD. The CDR3 runs 13 residues. V trimming: 9 bases; J trimming: 5 bases; junction bases outside the gene matches: 6. CDR3 protein: CAIRTGGFNEQYF. The CDR3 DNA reads as TGTGCCATAAGGACAGGGGGCTTCAACGAGCAGTACTTC.

This clonotype has a handful of counts. The chain is built from TRBV29-1 and TRBJ2-3; D may be TRBD2 (6 bases). The CDR3 is 13 residues long. In germline, CDR1 is SQVTM, CDR2 ANQGSEA. The V end was cut by 8 bases, the J end by 2 bases, with 14 bases between. In DNA form, the CDR3 reads TGCAGCTTCCGGGACTCTCCCACAGATACGCAGTATTTT. Translation: CSFRDSPTDTQYF.

The rearrangement links TRBV29-1 to TRBJ1-2; 9 positions match TRBD1. The CDR3 has 14 amino acids. J gave up 4 bases and V 1 base, and 4 bases lay outside the gene matches. Germline V gene data show CDR1 as SQVTM and CDR2 as ANQGSEA. CDR3 region: CSVEVTGGFYGYTF. As DNA, the CDR3 is TGCAGCGTTGAAGTTACAGGGGGCTTCTATGGCTACACCTTC.

The chain is built from TRBV24-1 and TRBJ2-7, with a weak D call TRBD1 (6 bases). Trimming shortened V by 7 bases and J by 1 base, and 7 bases separated the two germline ends. Germline CDR1 is KGHDR and CDR2 is SFDVKD. The CDR3 runs 12 residues. The chain's CDR3 is CATSTGSYEQYF. CDR3 nucleotides: TGTGCCACCAGCACAGGGTCCTACGAGCAGTACTTC.

The rearrangement joins TRBV20-1 to TRBJ1-1; unclear D gene. V shed 0 bases and J shed 10 bases, with 12 bases lying between them. In germline, CDR1 is DFQATT, CDR2 SNEGSKA (reference sequence). The CDR3 totals 12 residues. CDR3: CSARDLGGRAFF. CDR3 coding DNA: TGCAGTGCTAGAGATCTGGGAGGGCGAGCTTTCTTT.

This clonotype was recorded a few times. The CDR3: CASSLDRVGSYEQYF. Here the CDR3 DNA reads TGCGCCAGCAGCTTAGATCGGGTAGGGTCCTACGAGCAGTACTTC. The chain joins TRBV5-1 to TRBJ2-7, with D hard to call. This CDR3 region has 15 residues. Germline V gives CDR1 SGHRS, CDR2 YFSETQ. V lost 2 bases, J lost 1 base, and 13 bases lay in between.

There are a few counts of this clonotype. This rearrangement joins TRBV28 to TRBJ1-4; a possible D gene is TRBD1 (5 bases). Germline V CDR1 and CDR2: MDHEN, SYDVKM. The CDR3 length is 16 residues. V was trimmed by 2 bases and J by 6 bases, leaving 16 bases between them. The CDR3 DNA sequence: TGTGCCAGCAGTTTACTTGTCTGGGGGGAGGATGAAAAACTGTTTTTT. Translated: CASSLLVWGEDEKLFF.

This clonotype occurred once. Given a much more abundant clone one base away, this may be a read error. This rearrangement joins TRBV7-2 to TRBJ1-1, with D possibly being TRBD1 (5 bases). Looked up from germline, CDR1 is SGHTA and CDR2 is FQGNSA. The CDR3 covers 15 residues. Trimming shortened V by 1 base and J by 4 bases, and 13 bases separated the two germline ends. The CDR3: CASSLDPRVFTEAFF. The CDR3 region has the DNA TGTGCCAGCAGCTTAGACCCCAGGGTTTTCACTGAAGCTTTCTTT.

In its sample, this clonotype was seen many times. This chain's CDR3 is CASSFGVPTGELFF. CDR3 DNA: TGTGCCAGCAGCTTTGGGGTTCCCACCGGGGAGCTGTTTTTT. The chain is built from TRBV7-3 and TRBJ2-2; D is unresolved. V lost 3 bases to trimming and J lost 4 bases, with 9 bases between them. The CDR3 has 14 residues. The V gene's germline CDR1 is SGHTA and CDR2 FQGTGA.

The V call is TRBV7-3, the J call TRBJ1-1; D is possibly TRBD1 (5 bases). Trimming removed 2 bases at V and 0 bases at J, with 13 bases between. Germline assignment: CDR1 SGHTA and CDR2 FQGTGA. CDR3 length: 16 amino acids. The CDR3 DNA reads TGTGCCAGCAGCTTATCTGGGCGGGGGTTGAACACTGAAGCTTTCTTT. Protein: CASSLSGRGLNTEAFF.

The chain has TRBV5-1 and TRBJ2-7, with 7 bases identical to TRBD1. The CDR3 spans 16 residues. CDR1 is SGHRS and CDR2 is YFSETQ in the germline V gene. With V trimmed by 0 bases and J by 4 bases, 10 bases remained unmatched. In nucleotides, the CDR3 is TGCGCCAGCAGCTTGGCCGGACAGGTCCAACTGTACGAGCAGTACTTC. It encodes CASSLAGQVQLYEQYF.

J is TRBJ1-2 and V is TRBV29-1; weak D call: TRBD1 (5 bases). CDR1 and CDR2 from the germline V gene are SQVTM and ANQGSEA. Trimming shortened V by 0 bases and J by 1 base, and 21 bases separated the two germline ends. This CDR3 is 18 amino acids long. Written as DNA, the CDR3 is TGCAGCGTTGAAGATTCCGGAGGGGCCAAGATACTTAACTATGGCTACACCTTC. This codes for CSVEDSGGAKILNYGYTF.

The chain couples TRBV27 to TRBJ2-7; 8 bases fit TRBD2. The CDR3 contains 15 residues. Germline values: CDR1 MNHEY, CDR2 SMNVEV (reference sequence). V lost 5 bases, J lost 7 bases, and 13 bases stayed unmatched. CDR3 nucleotide sequence: TGTGCCAGCAGTCCCTCGCTAGCGGGCTACTGGGAGCAGTACTTC. It codes for CASSPSLAGYWEQYF.

With regard to this clonotype: Given a much more abundant clone one base away, this may be a read error. Because it lacks the conserved phenylalanine or tryptophan at the end, this CDR3 is likely a read error. The limits of the CDR3 on the DNA are not certain, so only TCRdb's listed CDR3 is given. V and J are TRBV7-2 and TRBJ2-3; TRBD1, as called in the table, went unchecked against the DNA. CDR1 and CDR2 from the germline V gene are SGHTA and FQGNSA. The CDR3 spans 12 residues, counting both ends. The CDR3: CASGPNSALGAV.

This clonotype occurred a few times. The CDR3 region is CASYDQPQHF. The CDR3 DNA reads as TGTGCCAGCTACGATCAGCCCCAGCATTTT. V gene TRBV27 combines with J gene TRBJ1-5; D remains unclear. Germline V gene sequence: CDR1 MNHEY, CDR2 SMNVEV (reference sequence). The CDR3 sequence is 10 residues long. The V end lost 8 bases, the J end lost 5 bases, and 4 bases lay between the germline ends.

The CDR3 nucleotides read TGTGCCACCAGTGGGCCACCGGAGGACACTGAAGCTTTCTTT. As protein: CATSGPPEDTEAFF. V usage is TRBV24-1 and J usage is TRBJ1-1; no clear D. There are 14 residues in the CDR3. Germline V lookup: CDR1 KGHDR, CDR2 SFDVKD. Trimming removed 5 bases at V and 3 bases at J, with 12 bases between.

This clonotype was recorded a few times. The V and J genes are TRBV15 and TRBJ2-7; D remains ambiguous. The V gene lost 4 bases and the J gene lost 1 base, with 5 bases spanning the gap. Germline assignment: CDR1 LNHNV and CDR2 YYDKDF (reference sequence). The CDR3 length is 12 residues. CDR3 sequence reads: CATSKPSYEQYF. CDR3 nucleotide sequence: TGTGCCACCAGCAAGCCATCCTACGAGCAGTACTTC. Complete variable domain (other parts from reference TRBV15 and TRBJ2-7): DAMVIQNPRYQVTQFGKPVTLSCSQTLNHNVMYWYQQKSSQAPKLLFHYYDKDFNNEADTPDNFQSRRPNTSFCFLDIRSPGLGDTAMYLCATSKPSYEQYFGPGTRLTVT.

CDR3 amino acids: CATSAPGAGSYEQYF. The CDR3 bases are TGTGCCACCAGTGCCCCAGGGGCCGGCTCCTACGAGCAGTACTTC. The chain employs TRBV24-1 and TRBJ2-7; D possibly corresponds to TRBD1 (6 bases). The CDR3 is 15 residues long. V was shortened by 5 bases and J by 0 bases, with 13 bases between the two germline ends. Germline values: CDR1 KGHDR, CDR2 SFDVKD.

J is TRBJ1-2 and V is TRBV7-2, with a tentative D call TRBD1 (5 bases). In germline, CDR1 is SGHTA, CDR2 FQGNSA. CDR3 length: 14 amino acids. The germline V and J ends were trimmed by 5 bases and 7 bases, with 17 bases remaining between them. CDR3 amino acids: CASSPEALQVGYTF. The DNA of the CDR3 is TGTGCCAGCAGCCCGGAAGCATTACAGGTTGGCTACACCTTC.

This clonotype was counted only a few times. This rearrangement joins TRBV6-2 or TRBV6-3 to TRBJ2-1, with 8 bases matching TRBD2. This CDR3 is 18 amino acids long. The trim removed 2 bases at V and 7 bases at J, leaving 16 bases unmatched. CDR1 is MNHEY and CDR2 is SVGEGT in the germline V gene. The CDR3 here is CASSYQGIRSGRANEQFF. CDR3 nucleotides: TGTGCCAGCAGTTACCAGGGTATTCGGTCCGGGAGGGCAAATGAGCAGTTCTTC.

The sample holds a few counts of this clonotype. The chain employs TRBV7-9 and TRBJ1-2; D remains ambiguous. V was cut by 5 bases and J by 8 bases, with 9 bases left in between. In germline, CDR1 is SEHNR, CDR2 FQNEAQ (reference sequence). The length of the CDR3 is 11 residues. The CDR3 sequence is CASSTRGGYTF. The DNA for the CDR3 is TGTGCCAGCAGCACCCGCGGGGGCTACACCTTC.

This clonotype was picked up a small number of times. V and J are TRBV20-1 and TRBJ2-7, with 10 bases aligning to TRBD1. CDR3 size: 16 residues. Trimming cost V 5 bases and J 0 bases; bases outside gene matches: 10. Germline V gene sequence: CDR1 DFQATT, CDR2 SNEGSKA (reference sequence). The CDR3 loop reads CSAPAPTGGVSYEQYF. CDR3 DNA sequence: TGCAGTGCTCCGGCCCCGACAGGGGGCGTCTCCTACGAGCAGTACTTC.

The V call is TRBV25-1, the J call TRBJ2-7; D is perhaps TRBD2 (5 bases). This CDR3 comprises 11 residues. Germline V gene sequence: CDR1 MGHDK, CDR2 SYGVNS. Deletions cut 3 bases from V and 11 bases from J, with 11 bases between. The CDR3 loop reads CASSEAYSEYF. The CDR3 region has the DNA TGTGCCAGCAGTGAGGCCTATAGCGAGTACTTC.

This clonotype turned up a few times. The genes are TRBV20-1 and TRBJ2-5, with D tentatively TRBD1 or TRBD2 (5 bases each). The V and J ends lost 0 bases and 8 bases respectively, with 16 bases between them. This CDR3 is 14 amino acids long. Germline assignment: CDR1 DFQATT and CDR2 SNEGSKA (reference sequence). The CDR3 reads CSARERVGVNTQYF. CDR3 bases: TGCAGTGCTAGAGAAAGGGTGGGGGTCAACACCCAGTACTTC.

This clonotype showed up many times. The genes are TRBV9 and TRBJ2-5; the D gene is possibly TRBD2 (6 bases). Germline loops: CDR1 SGDLS, CDR2 YYNGEE. V dropped 3 bases and J dropped 0 bases, with 15 bases sitting between them. This CDR3 has 16 amino acids. The CDR3 region has the DNA TGTGCCAGCAGCGAATTTCCCGGGACTTACCAAGAGACCCAGTACTTC. It encodes CASSEFPGTYQETQYF.

The V and J genes are TRBV5-6 and TRBJ2-5; a possible D gene is TRBD1 (6 bases). V was pared by 0 bases and J by 3 bases, with 9 bases between. CDR3 length equals 14 residues. In germline, CDR1 is SGHDT, CDR2 YYEEEE. CDR3 region: CASSLGTVEETQYF. The CDR3 DNA is TGTGCCAGCAGCTTGGGGACAGTCGAAGAGACCCAGTACTTC.

The CDR3 region is CSARTSGRETQYF. The CDR3 DNA is TGCAGTGCTAGGACTAGCGGGAGGGAGACCCAGTACTTC. The V gene is TRBV20-1, the J gene TRBJ2-5, with 13 bases aligning to TRBD2. There are 13 residues in the CDR3. Germline trimming cut 3 bases from V and 5 bases from J; bases unmatched to any gene: 0. Germline CDR1 and CDR2: DFQATT and SNEGSKA (reference sequence).

This clonotype has just a few counts. The chain has TRBV7-3 and TRBJ2-2, with TRBD2 identical over 10 bases. The V gene's germline CDR1 is SGHTA and CDR2 FQGTGA. The CDR3 runs 17 residues. Trimming at V came to 0 bases and at J to 6 bases, leaving 7 bases not matched to a gene. The CDR3 region is CASSLTPSGRGAGELFF. For the CDR3, the DNA is TGTGCCAGCAGCTTAACGCCTAGCGGGAGAGGGGCCGGGGAGCTGTTTTTT.

The V gene is TRBV9, the J gene TRBJ1-2; 7 bases map to TRBD1. Trimming took 4 bases from V and 1 from J; bases not matched to a gene: 10. CDR3 length: 16 residues. Germline CDR1 and CDR2: SGDLS and YYNGEE. The CDR3 loop is CASSRQTGRDNYGYTF. CDR3 sequence (DNA): TGTGCCAGCAGCCGTCAGACAGGGAGGGATAACTATGGCTACACCTTC.